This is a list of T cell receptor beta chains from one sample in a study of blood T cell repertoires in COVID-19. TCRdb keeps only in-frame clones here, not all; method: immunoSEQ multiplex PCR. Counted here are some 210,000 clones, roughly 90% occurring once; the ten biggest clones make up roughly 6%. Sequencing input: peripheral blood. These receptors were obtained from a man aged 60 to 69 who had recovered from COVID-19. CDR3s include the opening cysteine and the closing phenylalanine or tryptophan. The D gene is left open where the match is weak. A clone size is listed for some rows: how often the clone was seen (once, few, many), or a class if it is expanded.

TGTGCCAGCAGTCGACAGGGTACCGGGGAGCTGTTTTTT	CASSRQGTGELFF	TRBV3-1/TRBV3-2	TRBJ2-2	.	TRBD1	13
TGTGCCAGCAGTAATCTACAGGGCGCCGGGGAGCTGTTTTTT	CASSNLQGAGELFF	TRBV27	TRBJ2-2	.	.	14
TGTGCCAGCAGCGACAGGGGCCCCATCTATGGCTACACCTTC	CASSDRGPIYGYTF	TRBV6-5	TRBJ1-2	.	TRBD1	14
TGTGCCAGCAGCCTAGCGCGTTACAATGAGCAGTTCTTC	CASSLARYNEQFF	TRBV11-2	TRBJ2-1	.	.	13
TGCGCCAGCAGAACCATACGGGGAGATACGCAGTATTTT	CASRTIRGDTQYF	TRBV5-1	TRBJ2-3	.	.	13
TGTGCCAGTAGTATAGACAGGGGTCAGCCCCAGCATTTT	CASSIDRGQPQHF	TRBV19	TRBJ1-5	.	.	13
TGCGCCAGCATTGTGAAGAACACAAGGAACACCGGGGAGCTGTTTTTT	CASIVKNTRNTGELFF	TRBV10-1	TRBJ2-2	.	.	16
TGTGCCAGCAGCCCGCGTAGAGCGAACACCGGGGAGCTGTTTTTT	CASSPRRANTGELFF	TRBV7-2	TRBJ2-2	.	.	15
TGTGCCAGCAGCTCCGGGACAGGGGACACAGATACGCAGTATTTT	CASSSGTGDTDTQYF	TRBV6-5	TRBJ2-3	.	TRBD1	15
TGTGCCAGCGCATGGGACAGTTCATACACCGGGGAGCTGTTTTTT	CASAWDSSYTGELFF	TRBV10-3	TRBJ2-2	.	TRBD1	15
TGTGCCAGCAGCCAAGGAGGGGCAGGGGGAGGCTATGGCTACACCTTC	CASSQGGAGGGYGYTF	TRBV3-1/TRBV3-2	TRBJ1-2	.	TRBD1	16
TGTGCCAGCAGCCTCAGGGGAAATCAGCCCCAGCATTTT	CASSLRGNQPQHF	TRBV5-6	TRBJ1-5	.	.	13
TGTGCCAGCAGCACCGGACAGGGGGCGGAAAAACTGTTTTTT	CASSTGQGAEKLFF	TRBV5-5	TRBJ1-4	.	TRBD1	14
TGTGCCAGCTCACCCGGCTCAGGGGGCACCTATGGCTACACCTTC	CASSPGSGGTYGYTF	TRBV18	TRBJ1-2	.	TRBD1	15
TGTGCCAGCAGCATCGCGGGAACTAGCGCCACAGATACGCAGTATTTT	CASSIAGTSATDTQYF	TRBV9	TRBJ2-3	.	TRBD2	16
TGTGCCAGCAGCTTGGCCTTCAGGCAGGGGAACACCGGGGAGCTGTTTTTT	CASSLAFRQGNTGELFF	TRBV5-6	TRBJ2-2	.	.	17
TGTGCCAGTAGTATAGTGGAGACTAGCCACGAGCAGTACTTC	CASSIVETSHEQYF	TRBV19	TRBJ2-7	.	TRBD2	14
TGTGCCAGCAGCTTTGCGGGAGTGAGTACCGGGGAGCTGTTTTTT	CASSFAGVSTGELFF	TRBV5-4	TRBJ2-2	.	TRBD2	15
TGTGCCAGCAGCTTAGACGCGTGGAGGAAGCAGTACTTC	CASSLDAWRKQYF	TRBV11-2	TRBJ2-7	.	.	13
TGTGCCAGCAGCCAAGATCGGTCTGATACGCAGTATTTT	CASSQDRSDTQYF	TRBV3-1/TRBV3-2	TRBJ2-3	.	.	13
TGTGCCAGCAGCAAAGATGGGCAGCTGAACACTGAAGCTTTCTTT	CASSKDGQLNTEAFF	TRBV21-1	TRBJ1-1	once	.	15
TGCGCCAGCAGCTTTGATGCAGGGGCGAGTGAAAAACTGTTTTTT	CASSFDAGASEKLFF	TRBV5-1	TRBJ1-4	.	.	15
TGTGCCAGCAGCCAAGATTTGTCGGAAAAACTGTTTTTT	CASSQDLSEKLFF	TRBV4-2	TRBJ1-4	.	.	13
TGCGCCAGCAGCTTGGGGCTAGCGGGGGGGTGGCCTCAAGAGACCCAGTACTTC	CASSLGLAGGWPQETQYF	TRBV5-1	TRBJ2-5	.	TRBD2	18
TGCGCCAGCAGCTTGGACGGTGGTGCCATATATTTT	CASSLDGGAIYF	TRBV5-1	TRBJ1-3	.	.	12
TGCGCCAGCAGTGGGACAGGGGATGGGTATGGCTACACCTTC	CASSGTGDGYGYTF	TRBV10-1	TRBJ1-2	few	TRBD1	14
TGCGCCAGCAGCTTCGCGGGAACGAACACTGAAGCTTTCTTT	CASSFAGTNTEAFF	TRBV5-1	TRBJ1-1	once	.	14
TGTGCCAGCAGTTACTCGAAGGACAGAACGAACACCGGGGAGCTGTTTTTT	CASSYSKDRTNTGELFF	TRBV6-7	TRBJ2-2	.	.	17
TGTGCCGGACAAGGGGGACAGGGTCCAGATACGCAGTATTTT	CAGQGGQGPDTQYF	TRBV2	TRBJ2-3	.	TRBD1	14
TGTGCCAGCAGCCAGGACAGCTCCTACGAGCAGTACTTC	CASSQDSSYEQYF	TRBV6-5	TRBJ2-7	few	.	13
TGTGCCAGCAGCCGTCGGGAGCTGCCAAGAGGGGAGACCCAGTACTTC	CASSRRELPRGETQYF	TRBV4-2	TRBJ2-5	.	.	16
TGTGCCAGCAGTTACTTTAATGGCTACACCTTC	CASSYFNGYTF	TRBV6-6	TRBJ1-2	.	.	11
TGTGCCAGCAGCTTGGACAGAAGCTCTGGAAACACCATATATTTT	CASSLDRSSGNTIYF	TRBV7-2	TRBJ1-3	once	.	15
TGCGCCAGCAGCTATGGGGCGGGGGCCGGTGGCTACACCTTC	CASSYGAGAGGYTF	TRBV5-1	TRBJ1-2	.	.	14
TGTGCCAGCAGCTCACCCGGCGGCCATACGCAGTATTTT	CASSSPGGHTQYF	TRBV5-4	TRBJ2-3	.	.	13
TGTGCCAGCAGCCTCCTCGCAGCGACTAGCCTTAGCTCCTACAATGAGCAGTTCTTC	CASSLLAATSLSSYNEQFF	TRBV3-1/TRBV3-2	TRBJ2-1	.	TRBD2	19
TGTGCCAGCAGTCGGACAGATCGGGAGACCCAGTACTTC	CASSRTDRETQYF	TRBV27	TRBJ2-5	.	.	13
TGTGCCAGCAGCTGGGAACAGGCAGATACGCAGTATTTT	CASSWEQADTQYF	TRBV5-6	TRBJ2-3	.	.	13
TGCGCCAGCAGACAGTCCCTCGGCTCTGGAAACACCATATATTTT	CASRQSLGSGNTIYF	TRBV5-1	TRBJ1-3	once	.	15
TGTGCCAGCAGCTCCTCAGGGTCGACGCCCTACGAGCAGTACTTC	CASSSSGSTPYEQYF	TRBV7-2	TRBJ2-7	.	.	15
TGTGCCAGCAGCGTAGGCCCCGCAGGGGAGGGCTACACCTTC	CASSVGPAGEGYTF	TRBV9	TRBJ1-2	.	.	14
TGCAGCGTGTCGGGGAGGGGAATCTCTGGAAACACCATATATTTT	CSVSGRGISGNTIYF	TRBV29-1	TRBJ1-3	.	.	15
TGTGCCAGCAGCACGTACGGGACTAGCGACGAGCAGTACTTC	CASSTYGTSDEQYF	TRBV7-3	TRBJ2-7	.	TRBD2	14
TGTGCCAGCAGCGTAGGGGTAGGGGACATGGACCCCTACGAGCAGTACTTC	CASSVGVGDMDPYEQYF	TRBV9	TRBJ2-7	.	.	17
TGTGCCAGCAGCTTAGGAGCGGGACCCTACGAGCAGTACTTC	CASSLGAGPYEQYF	TRBV7-2	TRBJ2-7	once	TRBD2	14
TGTGCCAGCAGCCAAGATCGGACAGGGTACAATGGCTACACCTTC	CASSQDRTGYNGYTF	TRBV14	TRBJ1-2	.	TRBD1	15
TGTGCCAGCAGCGTTAGTTACTACGAGCAGTACTTC	CASSVSYYEQYF	TRBV5-8	TRBJ2-7	.	.	12
TGTGCCAGCAGTTACTCATCAGCGAGGGAAAATTCACCCCTCCACTTT	CASSYSSARENSPLHF	TRBV6-5	TRBJ1-6	.	.	16
TGCAGTGCTACTGAAGTTGGGGCACGCACTGAAGCTTTCTTT	CSATEVGARTEAFF	TRBV20-1	TRBJ1-1	.	.	14
TGCAGTGCTAGTGGGACAGTTTTTGGGCCCCAGCATTTT	CSASGTVFGPQHF	TRBV20-1	TRBJ1-5	.	TRBD1	13
TGTGCCAGCTCACCCCCCCGGGGCGAGCAGTACTTC	CASSPPRGEQYF	TRBV18	TRBJ2-7	.	.	12
TGTGCCAGCAGCCAAGATTGGACAGGTTACGGCTACACCTTC	CASSQDWTGYGYTF	TRBV3-1/TRBV3-2	TRBJ1-2	.	TRBD1	14
TGTGCCAGCAGCCAAGAAGCTAGCCGACCCCGCACAGATACGCAGTATTTT	CASSQEASRPRTDTQYF	TRBV3-1/TRBV3-2	TRBJ2-3	.	.	17
TGTGCCAGCAGCCAAGGGCTAGCGGGGCTCGTCGGGCAGTACTTC	CASSQGLAGLVGQYF	TRBV3-1/TRBV3-2	TRBJ2-7	.	TRBD2	15
TGCAGCGCCATGAGGGAGAGGTACAATGAGCAGTTCTTC	CSAMRERYNEQFF	TRBV29-1	TRBJ2-1	few	.	13
TGTGCCAGCAGCAAGGGGGGACTAGCGGGAGGAGCAGATACGCAGTATTTT	CASSKGGLAGGADTQYF	TRBV7-2	TRBJ2-3	.	TRBD2	17
TGCGCCAGCAGCTTGTCGCAGGGGATCACTGGAAACACCATATATTTT	CASSLSQGITGNTIYF	TRBV5-1	TRBJ1-3	.	.	16